The entry below describes one TCR beta chain. No cognate antigen has been identified for it. The record has no base qualities; no much larger clone is one base away. This specimen comes from a study of shared clonotypes between healthy human individuals (dated by TCRdb to the early 2020s). For context, the study as a whole: The cohort comprised a couple of women and three men aged 18 to 49 years. Per donor, three plates each were used for CD4 naive and CD4 memory, two for CD8 naive, and one for CD8 memory. To estimate repertoire size and how much clonotypes are shared between individuals, the study performed deep sequencing of blood TCR repertoires from a few healthy adults. To increase sequencing depth and limit assay-specific biases, different laboratories used diverse techniques to prepare libraries and sequence TCR repertoires. Each donor's leukapheresis produced roughly between roughly 0.85 and 9 billion PBMCs. On the study overall, not on this receptor specifically: Sampling was restricted to blood, and TCR repertoires in tissue are likely to differ from TCR repertoires in blood. The small number of donors limited the genetic and exposure-history diversity represented. Estimated clonotype richness was generally larger for naive than for memory subsets. Pairwise subsampling led to the expectation that sequencing depth would affect the degree of clonotype sharing among donors. Compared with non-shared clonotypes, clonotypes shared by all four sorted-subset donors had higher generation probabilities. Across a few donors, around 5% of naive CD4, more than 3% of naive CD8, 2% to 2.5% of memory CD4, and 0.4% of memory CD8 clonotypes were shared. Incomplete sequencing was indicated by rarefaction of sorted-subset datasets, despite the large sequencing depth.

TCR CDR3 regions were amplified from genomic DNA by multiplex PCR using the deep immunoSEQ assay. Extracted genomic DNA from each cell subset was spread evenly across all wells of several immunoSEQ 96-well plates, with each plate serving as a replicate. Each replicate PCR for sorted subsets received about 220 ng genomic DNA, equal to about 30,000 T cell genomes. Purified libraries were measured with a Qubit 3.0 fluorometer, size-checked on a Bioanalyzer 2100, and measured again with the KAPA Library Quantification kit. Every immunoSEQ 96-well plate was sequenced on a separate single-read 150-cycle Illumina NextSeq 550 flow cell. Under the source paper's analysis protocol: Because the immunoSEQ output included only junctional sequences and no quality scores, the filtering could not be the same as the filtering used for full-length reads. To assign V/J genes and CDR3, sequences were annotated using PyIR, a Python wrapper for IgBLAST v1.9, with IMGT germline references. Any read was removed if the V/J assignment was weak (E-value above 1e-6), the CDR3 was missing, or the read contained stop codons, out-of-frame junctions, or ambiguous translated residues. V3J clonotypes were defined by identical inferred V gene, J gene, and CDR3 amino acid sequence. Percentage overlap between repertoires was calculated by dividing the number of shared unique clonotypes by the size of the smaller repertoire. Three approaches were used to assess repertoire richness: RTK rarefaction, the Chao1 estimator, and Recon v2.1 estimates of unobserved clonotypes. Generation probabilities for all TCRbeta clonotypes obtained by the gDNA method from a handful of donors were computed using OLGA. Held by TCRdb, this immuneACCESS table contains in-frame sequences only and omits some clones. Under half of the omission traces to an unresolved V gene where checked; the cause of the rest is unknown. For V, J and clone size, that table is used; D and trimming come from the DNA. The sample includes some 1.1 million clones, with 70% to 85% observed a single time. The ten largest clonotypes hold approximately 0.9% of the sample.

Healthy HIV-negative adults with no recently reported acute infections or vaccinations were included as donors. Every donor was a Caucasian adult living in Nashville, Tennessee, USA. CD4+ T cells were enriched by magnetic negative selection, after which naive cells were positively selected on CD45RA and the negative fraction was taken as the memory subset. Blood was obtained by leukapheresis, after which PBMCs were separated by Ficoll-Histopaque density gradient centrifugation and cryopreserved in liquid nitrogen vapor phase. Analytical flow cytometry was used to check the purity and quantity of every magnetically sorted T cell population. From each sorted fraction, genomic DNA was isolated and quantified by UV absorbance on a Nanodrop 2000c. Input material: memory CD4+ T cells from PBMCs. Per the publication, the cell subset or site label means: CD45RA-negative fraction. The receptor was isolated from a man aged 18 to 30 in good health. Some clones in this sample may be carry-over from other donors' samples.

In nucleotide form, the sequence is TGTGCCAGCAGGACACAGACAGATACGCAGTATTTT. It translates as CASRTQTDTQYF. Here the chain combines TRBV2 and TRBJ2-3, with no reliable assignment of the D segment. A distance of 7 bases separates the germline ends of V and J, which lose 6 bases and 3 bases respectively. For CDR1 and CDR2, the germline V gene lists SNHLY and FYNNEI. The CDR3 has 12 amino acids, counting the end cysteine and phenylalanine. Just the 36-base CDR3 DNA is kept, in frame starting at base 1.